This T cell receptor beta chain appears in the sequencing data of a study of blood T cell repertoires in COVID-19. Study overall: The samples span acute and convalescent COVID-19 from the United States, Italy and Spain. The analysed material was cDNA or gDNA that came from T cells, B-cell-depleted T cells, or PBMCs.

Authors' processing steps: Reference gene primers were amplified, and this amplification served to estimate nucleated cell counts. The table came from immunoSEQ multiplex PCR; TCRdb's copy has only in-frame clones and leaves some out. The V and J calls and clone size come from that table; D and trimming were worked out from the DNA. The sample lists about 58,000 clones; about nine tenths were seen once. Germline-derived CDR1 and CDR2 are LGHDT and YNNKEL (reference sequence). V lost 3 bases to trimming and J lost 3 bases; unmatched junction nucleotides: 9. CDR3 size: 16 residues. Sequencing was performed on peripheral blood. The V and J genes are TRBV3-1 (or the pseudogene TRBV3-2) and TRBJ1-2; 8 nucleotides agree with TRBD1. This receptor was identified in a woman aged 55-70 years with active COVID-19. In DNA form, the CDR3 reads TGTGCCAGCAGCCAGGGAAGGGCAGGGGGCCACTATGGCTACACCTTC. Amino acid sequence: CASSQGRAGGHYGYTF.